These T cell receptor beta chains were read from a single sample in a study of shared clonotypes between healthy human individuals. Method: immunoSEQ multiplex PCR; TCRdb's copy keeps in-frame clones and lacks some. Of some 2 million clones in the sample, over 85% are singletons; the top ten hold about 1.1%. What was sequenced was naive CD8+ T cells sorted from blood. Receptors were obtained from a man younger than 30 in good health. Each CDR3 is given with its conserved first and last residue. D genes are given only for firm matches. Clone size is given for some rows only: seen once, a few or many times, or a class if the clone is expanded.

D gene	CDR3 length	V gene	clone size	J gene	CDR3 protein	CDR3 DNA
TRBD1	16	TRBV10-3	NA	TRBJ2-5	CATSTPGTGDEETQYF	TGTGCCACTTCCACGCCCGGGACAGGGGATGAGGAGACCCAGTACTTC
NA	17	TRBV7-9	NA	TRBJ2-7	CASSLDYSMVKKYEQYF	TGTGCCAGCAGCTTAGATTACTCGATGGTAAAGAAGTACGAGCAGTACTTC
NA	13	TRBV18	NA	TRBJ1-1	CASSPPQNTEAFF	TGTGCCAGCTCACCACCTCAGAACACTGAAGCTTTCTTT
TRBD1	16	TRBV10-3	NA	TRBJ2-7	CAISESGEGAEYEQYF	TGTGCCATCAGTGAGTCAGGAGAGGGGGCTGAATACGAGCAGTACTTC
TRBD2	11	TRBV6-1	NA	TRBJ2-5	CASTLGGGRYF	TGTGCCAGCACCCTCGGGGGGGGCCGTTACTTC
NA	14	TRBV27	NA	TRBJ2-7	CASSGGRSSYEQYF	TGTGCCAGCAGTGGGGGACGAAGCTCCTACGAGCAGTACTTC
NA	13	TRBV10-1	few	TRBJ2-7	CASSAGTGYEQYF	TGCGCCAGCAGTGCAGGGACGGGATACGAGCAGTACTTC
NA	13	TRBV7-6	NA	TRBJ2-3	CASSLTGTDTQYF	TGTGCCAGCAGCTTAACTGGGACAGATACGCAGTATTTT
TRBD1	17	TRBV4-1	NA	TRBJ2-2	CASSPGPWDRDTGELFF	TGCGCCAGCAGCCCTGGACCTTGGGACAGGGACACCGGGGAGCTGTTTTTT
NA	14	TRBV28	NA	TRBJ1-5	CASDSAHSNQPQHF	TGTGCCAGCGACTCGGCGCATAGCAATCAGCCCCAGCATTTT
NA	14	TRBV29-1	NA	TRBJ2-7	CSVTDLEGNYEQYF	TGCAGCGTTACGGACCTGGAGGGGAACTACGAGCAGTACTTC
NA	13	TRBV28	NA	TRBJ2-5	CASSLSEGETQYF	TGTGCCAGCAGTTTATCCGAAGGAGAGACCCAGTACTTC
NA	14	TRBV2	NA	TRBJ1-1	CASILDRYPTEAFF	NA
NA	14	TRBV5-1	NA	TRBJ2-1	CASSRDGAYNEQFF	TGCGCCAGCAGCCGGGACGGGGCCTACAATGAGCAGTTCTTC
TRBD1	12	TRBV7-8	once	TRBJ1-4	CASSATGGGLFF	TGTGCCAGCAGCGCAACAGGGGGCGGACTGTTTTTT
TRBD1	19	TRBV14	NA	TRBJ2-1	CASSQAPPGTGLSYNEQFF	TGTGCCAGCAGCCAAGCGCCCCCAGGGACAGGCCTCTCCTACAATGAGCAGTTCTTC
NA	16	TRBV7-9	NA	TRBJ2-1	CASSPSAFPSYNEQFF	TGTGCCAGCAGCCCCTCGGCGTTCCCGTCCTACAATGAGCAGTTCTTC
NA	14	TRBV4-3	NA	TRBJ1-1	CASSFDRLGTEAFF	TGCGCCAGCAGCTTCGACAGGCTTGGGACTGAAGCTTTCTTT
NA	14	TRBV19	NA	TRBJ2-7	CASSITDSIYEQYF	TGTGCCAGTAGTATTACGGACAGCATCTACGAGCAGTACTTC
TRBD2	17	TRBV27	NA	TRBJ2-1	CASSLLGLAGVFNEQFF	TGTGCCAGCAGTCTTCTTGGACTAGCGGGAGTGTTCAATGAGCAGTTCTTC
NA	13	TRBV10-3	NA	TRBJ2-3	CASTGGATDTQYF	TGTGCCAGCACGGGTGGGGCCACAGATACGCAGTATTTT
TRBD2	15	TRBV4-3	NA	TRBJ2-7	CASSQDGGGPGEQYF	TGCGCCAGCAGCCAAGACGGGGGAGGGCCAGGGGAGCAGTACTTC
TRBD1	17	TRBV7-3	few	TRBJ2-6	CASSLGQGAAGANVLTF	TGTGCCAGCAGCTTGGGACAGGGGGCAGCAGGGGCCAACGTCCTGACTTTC
NA	16	TRBV28	NA	TRBJ1-2	CASSLYQGPILYGYTF	TGTGCCAGCAGTTTATACCAGGGCCCCATCCTCTATGGCTACACCTTC
NA	14	TRBV19	NA	TRBJ1-1	CASSITNGGTEAFF	TGTGCCAGTAGTATTACCAACGGGGGGACTGAAGCTTTCTTT
TRBD2	17	TRBV7-9	NA	TRBJ2-1	CASSRLAGGIRDHEQFF	TGTGCCAGCAGTCGGTTGGCGGGAGGGATACGAGATCATGAGCAGTTCTTC
NA	15	TRBV5-6	NA	TRBJ2-6	CASSYGYSGANVLTF	TGTGCCAGCAGCTACGGGTATTCTGGGGCCAACGTCCTGACTTTC
NA	13	TRBV13	few	TRBJ2-7	CASSSTDSYEQYF	TGTGCCAGCAGCTCGACAGACTCCTACGAGCAGTACTTC
NA	14	TRBV30	NA	TRBJ1-2	CAWSSRPRNYGYTF	TGTGCCTGGAGTTCCCGGCCCCGAAACTATGGCTACACCTTC
TRBD2	16	TRBV6-1	once	TRBJ2-7	CASSVELAGGTYEQYF	TGTGCCAGCAGTGTTGAACTAGCGGGAGGAACCTACGAGCAGTACTTC
TRBD1	16	TRBV11-2	few	TRBJ2-2	CASSPLGGTGEVELFF	TGTGCCAGCAGCCCCCTCGGGGGGACAGGGGAGGTGGAGCTGTTTTTT
TRBD1	18	TRBV6-1	NA	TRBJ1-6	CASSETGGKSSYNSPLHF	TGTGCCAGCAGTGAGACAGGGGGCAAGAGCTCCTATAATTCACCCCTCCACTTT
NA	13	TRBV4-3	NA	TRBJ2-2	CASSKADTGELFF	TGCGCCAGCAGTAAGGCGGACACCGGGGAGCTGTTTTTT
NA	12	TRBV27	NA	TRBJ2-7	CASSDGSLGQYF	TGTGCCAGCAGTGACGGGTCCCTCGGGCAGTACTTC
NA	13	TRBV5-8	once	TRBJ2-7	CASSLQGGLTSDF	TGTGCCAGCAGCCTACAGGGGGGACTAACCTCCGACTTC
TRBD1	18	TRBV5-1	NA	TRBJ1-4	CASSLRTGGGDDNEKLFF	TGCGCCAGCAGCTTACGGACAGGGGGCGGGGATGATAATGAAAAACTGTTTTTT
NA	14	TRBV27	NA	TRBJ2-7	CASSLLVGTYEQYF	TGTGCCAGCAGTTTACTAGTGGGAACCTACGAGCAGTACTTC
NA	16	TRBV5-5	NA	TRBJ1-4	CASSLDRTELNEKLFF	TGTGCCAGCAGCTTGGACAGGACAGAGTTAAATGAAAAACTGTTTTTT
NA	16	TRBV4-1	once	TRBJ1-5	CASSQLGEGLSQPQHF	TGCGCCAGCAGCCAATTAGGGGAGGGACTGAGCCAGCCCCAGCATTTT
TRBD1	15	TRBV27	NA	TRBJ1-1	CASSQYQGVNTEAFF	TGTGCCAGCAGTCAATATCAGGGGGTGAACACTGAAGCTTTCTTT
NA	13	TRBV11-1	NA	TRBJ2-7	CASSFAGWYEQYF	TGTGCCAGCAGCTTCGCAGGGTGGTACGAGCAGTACTTC
TRBD2	15	TRBV11-2	NA	TRBJ2-3	CASSAGGGGTDTQYF	TGTGCCAGCAGCGCGGGGGGCGGGGGCACAGATACGCAGTATTTT
TRBD1	16	TRBV7-8	once	TRBJ2-5	CASSLVLIGGEETQYF	TGTGCCAGCAGCTTAGTCTTAATAGGGGGCGAAGAGACCCAGTACTTC
NA	12	TRBV29-1	NA	TRBJ2-2	CSVSMNTGELFF	TGCAGCGTTAGCATGAACACCGGGGAGCTGTTTTTT